This is a list of T cell receptor beta chains from one sample in a study of blood T cell repertoires in COVID-19. Repertoires were generated with immunoSEQ multiplex PCR, while TCRdb's copy carries only in-frame clones and drops some. The sample carries roughly 190,000 clones, 85% to 90% recorded once. The sequencing input was peripheral blood. The receptors stem from a middle-aged man with active or convalescent COVID-19. Both conserved end residues are part of each CDR3.

J gene | V gene | CDR3 protein
TRBJ1-4 | TRBV7-6 | CASSPGVSFPASGEKLFF
TRBJ2-7 | TRBV12-3/TRBV12-4 | CASSFRVHEQYF
TRBJ1-2 | TRBV6-5 | CASSLGQVSNYGYTF
TRBJ2-3 | TRBV5-1 | CASSLERSEDTQYF
TRBJ2-6 | TRBV5-1 | CASRPRVSGANVLTF
TRBJ2-2 | TRBV4-2 | CASSQDLRTGGPGELFF
TRBJ2-7 | TRBV5-1 | CASSGLGHNSYEQYF
TRBJ2-2 | TRBV6-5 | CASSYSSTGTGELFF
TRBJ2-2 | TRBV6-5 | CASSTGTGELFF
TRBJ1-3 | TRBV18 | CASSPQVSDSGNTIYF
TRBJ2-7 | TRBV6-5 | CASSYTTSGRAYEQYF
TRBJ1-1 | TRBV29-1 | CSVDVTGANTEAFF
TRBJ2-7 | TRBV7-2 | CASSLDSTYEQYF
TRBJ1-2 | TRBV28 | CASRPTGVLVYGYTF
TRBJ1-2 | TRBV3-1/TRBV3-2 | CASSQPGTGDGYTF
TRBJ1-4 | TRBV6-5 | CASREAGTTVEKLFF
TRBJ2-5 | TRBV5-8 | CASSGDGIGTQYF